Sequencing of this T cell receptor (beta chain) was carried out in a study of T cell changes during pregnancy in multiple sclerosis. V was trimmed by 2 bases and J by 2 bases, leaving 9 bases between them. Per germline, CDR1 SNHLY and CDR2 FYNNEI. This CDR3 has 15 amino acids. The method was immunoSEQ multiplex PCR; TCRdb's version includes in-frame clones alone and lacks a portion of them. The sample lists 70,000 or so clones, 85% to 95% occurring once. The chain carries TRBV2 and TRBJ2-2; D gene ambiguous. This receptor was obtained from a female donor with multiple sclerosis, enrolled in a pregnancy study. Sequencing used CD4+ T cells from peripheral blood mononuclear cells, obtained after pregnancy. The CDR3 spells CASSEIGGNTGELFF. As DNA, the CDR3 is TGTGCCAGCAGTGAAATAGGCGGAAACACCGGGGAGCTGTTTTTT.